The 32 T cell receptor beta chains below all came from one sample that was sequenced in a study of Ad26.COV2.S vaccination and SARS-CoV-2 variants. Using immunoSEQ multiplex PCR, the repertoire was profiled, and TCRdb retains in-frame clones only, with some absent. The table has nearly 400,000 clones, 75% to 90% seen once; the top ten hold 1.5% to 2%. Documented treatment: 15 to 20 received Ad26.COV2.S at low or high dose, single or two shots; roughly five received placebo; per-sample allocation not given. Specimens were obtained on day 63 following the first vaccine or placebo injection. The sequenced sample was peripheral blood, obtained in a trial of Ad26.COV2.S vaccine versus placebo. These receptors were obtained from a person aged 18-60 years who received the Ad26.COV2.S COVID-19 vaccine or a placebo.

This clone was detected once. This chain joins TRBV14 and TRBJ2-7; D is uncertain. Germline V gene lookup returns CDR1 SGHDN and CDR2 FVKESK. The CDR3 sequence is 12 residues long. V dropped 4 bases and J dropped 2 bases, with 6 bases sitting between them. The CDR3 loop reads CASSPRPYEQYF. CDR3 DNA: TGTGCCAGCAGCCCCCGACCCTACGAGCAGTACTTC.

The V and J genes are TRBV6-2 or TRBV6-3 and TRBJ1-5; D not certain. Trimming took off 5 bases at V and 3 bases at J, with 14 bases between the two ends. The CDR3 consists of 15 residues. Looked up from germline, CDR1 is MNHEY and CDR2 is SVGEGT. The CDR3 loop is CASSPARTYNQPQHF. CDR3 nucleotide sequence: TGTGCCAGCAGTCCGGCACGGACCTACAATCAGCCCCAGCATTTT.

The V call is TRBV30, the J call TRBJ2-1; a possible D gene is TRBD2 (5 bases). Per germline, CDR1 GTSNPN and CDR2 SVGIG (reference sequence). Trimming left V 3 bases short and J 9 bases short, with 15 bases between. The CDR3 consists of 13 residues. Here the CDR3 reads CAWRPGRSGEQFF. CDR3 DNA: TGTGCCTGGAGACCGGGAAGGTCGGGTGAGCAGTTCTTC.

This chain connects TRBV5-1 to TRBJ1-4, with 9 nucleotides matching TRBD1. CDR1 is SGHRS and CDR2 is YFSETQ in the germline V gene. The junction had 7 bases not matched to a gene; V was cut back by 5 bases and J by 8 bases. This CDR3 has 14 residues. CDR3 protein: CASSPNRGQEKLFF. The CDR3, as DNA: TGCGCCAGCAGTCCCAACAGGGGGCAGGAAAAACTGTTTTTT.

The rearrangement links TRBV18 to TRBJ2-7; 13 nucleotides line up with TRBD2. The CDR3 contains 16 residues. V trimming: 5 bases; J trimming: 0 bases; junction bases outside the gene matches: 4. Germline assignment: CDR1 KGHSH and CDR2 LQKENI. CDR3 protein: CASSSGLAGNSYEQYF. CDR3 sequence (DNA): TGTGCCAGCTCATCGGGACTAGCGGGGAACTCCTACGAGCAGTACTTC.

Of note for this clone: The same CDR3 arises from other DNA sequences in this sample as well. The chain recombines TRBV28 with TRBJ1-4; D perhaps matches TRBD1 (5 bases). V lost 5 bases to trimming and J lost 0 bases, with 10 bases between them. The length of the CDR3 is 15 residues. Germline V gives CDR1 MDHEN, CDR2 SYDVKM. The CDR3 here is CASSPGGATNEKLFF. The CDR3 DNA reads TGTGCCAGCAGTCCCGGGGGAGCAACTAATGAAAAACTGTTTTTT.

V gene TRBV9 combines with J gene TRBJ1-6, with D possibly being TRBD1 (6 bases). V lost 4 bases and J 7 bases, leaving 15 bases between the germline ends. Germline V gene lookup returns CDR1 SGDLS and CDR2 YYNGEE. The CDR3 extends over 15 amino acids. The CDR3 region has the DNA TGTGCCAGCAGCCGATTAGGAGGGGGAAATTCACCCCTCCACTTT. As protein: CASSRLGGGNSPLHF.

The chain is built from TRBV9 and TRBJ2-2, with D possibly being TRBD2 (6 bases). Looked up from germline, CDR1 is SGDLS and CDR2 is YYNGEE. The CDR3 extends over 15 amino acids. V dropped 5 bases and J dropped 1 base, with 12 bases sitting between them. In nucleotides, the CDR3 is TGTGCCAGCAGACCTCCGGGACTGAACACCGGGGAGCTGTTTTTT. It translates to CASRPPGLNTGELFF.

V usage is TRBV7-2 and J usage is TRBJ2-1; 7 bases line up with TRBD2. The CDR3 runs to 14 residues. The V and J ends lost 3 bases and 9 bases, in that order; junction bases with no gene match: 8. Germline-derived CDR1 and CDR2 are SGHTA and FQGNSA. CDR3 bases: TGTGCCAGCAGCTTCGCGGGAGTAAGTCGTGAGCAGTTCTTC. It encodes CASSFAGVSREQFF.

This clone was recorded a few times. The CDR3 bases are TGTGCCAGCAGCGTAGGCTACGAGCAGTACTTC. Translated, it gives CASSVGYEQYF. V gene TRBV9 combines with J gene TRBJ2-7, with unresolved D. V was clipped by 0 bases and J by 3 bases, with 1 base between them. The CDR3 loop spans 11 amino acids. The germline gives CDR1 SGDLS, CDR2 YYNGEE.

The genes are TRBV6-2 or TRBV6-3 and TRBJ1-1; D remains ambiguous. Looked up from germline, CDR1 is MNHEY and CDR2 is SVGEGT. This CDR3 spans 14 amino acids. The V and J ends lost 2 bases and 4 bases respectively, with 11 bases between them. CDR3 coding DNA: TGTGCCAGCAGTTACCGGACCCTGCTCACTGAAGCTTTCTTT. Amino acids: CASSYRTLLTEAFF.

The genes are TRBV10-3 and TRBJ2-1, with TRBD2 as a possible D gene (5 bases). Germline V gene data show CDR1 as ENHRY and CDR2 as SYGVKD. There are 15 residues in the CDR3. V was clipped by 11 bases and J by 5 bases, with 22 bases between them. DNA for the CDR3: TGTGCCTCCAACGGAGGAACGGGCCGAAACAATGAGCAGTTCTTC. Protein product: CASNGGTGRNNEQFF.

The gene calls are TRBV1 and TRBJ1-6; the D call in the table, TRBD1, was not verified against the DNA. TRBV1 is reported as a pseudogene. The CDR3 extends over 14 amino acids. The CDR3: CTSSQGQGRPPLHF. The CDR3 DNA is TGCACCAGCAGCCAAGGGCAGGGAAGGCCACCCCTCCACTTT.

This sequence joins TRBV4-2 and TRBJ2-1; TRBD1 agrees at 8 bases. V shed 0 bases, J shed 8 bases, and the junction held 6 bases outside the gene matches. In germline, CDR1 is LGHNA, CDR2 YNFKEQ. The CDR3 has 15 residues. CDR3 in amino acids: CASSQERAGGHEQFF. In DNA form, the CDR3 reads TGTGCCAGCAGCCAAGAGCGGGCAGGGGGCCATGAGCAGTTCTTC.

This sequence joins TRBV4-1 and TRBJ2-3; no reliable D call. This CDR3 is 12 amino acids long. V lost 0 bases, J lost 9 bases, and 7 bases lay in between. Germline assignment: CDR1 MGHRA and CDR2 YSYEKL. CDR3: CASSQDERTQYF. The CDR3 coding sequence is TGCGCCAGCAGCCAAGACGAGCGCACGCAGTATTTT.

The chain is built from TRBV3-1 (or the pseudogene TRBV3-2) and TRBJ2-7; possibly TRBD2 for D (5 bases). Germline CDR1 reads LGHDT; CDR2 reads YNNKEL (reference sequence). The CDR3 length is 12 residues. Trimming shortened V by 4 bases and J by 6 bases, and 10 bases separated the two germline ends. CDR3 amino acids: CASSLSRGEQYF. The CDR3 nucleotides are TGTGCCAGCAGCCTTAGTCGGGGCGAGCAGTACTTC.

The CDR3, as DNA: TGTGCCAGCACCAAAGACAGGTCCTTCTATGGCTACACCTTC. Translation gives CASTKDRSFYGYTF. The rearrangement links TRBV6-5 to TRBJ1-2; D is perhaps TRBD1 (6 bases). The CDR3 consists of 14 residues. Trimming left V 7 bases short and J 4 bases short, with 16 bases between. Germline-derived CDR1 and CDR2 are MNHEY and SVGAGI.

This clone was seen just once. This chain connects TRBV27 to TRBJ2-7, with D perhaps given as TRBD1 or TRBD2 (6 bases each). The length of the CDR3 is 13 residues. V was pared by 10 bases and J by 3 bases, with 16 bases between. The germline CDR1 and CDR2 sequences are MNHEY and SMNVEV (reference sequence). The CDR3: CATRGADHYEQYF. DNA of the CDR3: TGTGCCACTAGGGGGGCGGACCACTACGAGCAGTACTTC.

This clone was seen once. CDR3 DNA: TGTGCCAGCAGTTTTGCCACTAGCGGCTACGAGCAGTACTTC. This encodes CASSFATSGYEQYF. V and J are TRBV6-2 or TRBV6-3 and TRBJ2-7; 8 nucleotides agree with TRBD2. Germline CDR1 MNHEY, CDR2 SVGEGT. Unmatched junction bases numbered 5, after V lost 4 bases and J lost 3 bases. This CDR3 has 14 amino acids.

The rearrangement links TRBV11-3 to TRBJ1-1, with a possible D match to TRBD1 (6 bases). The germline V gene has CDR1 SGHNT and CDR2 YENEEA. V shed 1 base and J shed 1 base, with 13 bases lying between them. The CDR3 is made up of 16 amino acids. Here the CDR3 reads CASSLGMDRANTEAFF. The CDR3 nucleotides are TGTGCCAGCAGCTTAGGAATGGACAGAGCGAACACTGAAGCTTTCTTT. Full variable domain (outside the CDR3, taken from reference TRBV11-3 and TRBJ1-1): EAGVVQSPRYKIIEKKQPVAFWCNPISGHNTLYWYLQNLGQGPELLIRYENEEAVDDSQLPKDRFSAERLKGVDSTLKIQPAELGDSAVYLCASSLGMDRANTEAFFGQGTRLTVV.

The V and J genes are TRBV5-1 and TRBJ1-3, with 12 bases identical to TRBD1. Germline lookup yields CDR1 SGHRS and CDR2 YFSETQ. The CDR3 is made up of 15 amino acids. V lost 0 bases and J lost 8; bases outside the gene matches: 3. CDR3 loop: CASSLAGDRGHTIYF. The CDR3 coding sequence is TGCGCCAGCAGCTTGGCAGGGGACAGGGGGCACACCATATATTTT.

The V and J genes are TRBV29-1 and TRBJ1-2, with D unclear. This CDR3 comprises 12 residues. CDR1 SQVTM and CDR2 ANQGSEA come from the germline V gene. Trimming removed 3 bases at V and 4 bases at J, with 9 bases between. The CDR3 sequence is CSVDRNLYGYTF. The CDR3 DNA sequence: TGCAGCGTTGATCGTAACCTCTATGGCTACACCTTC.

The chain joins TRBV6-5 to TRBJ1-5; D call uncertain. This CDR3 spans 14 amino acids. V was shortened by 1 base and J by 3 bases, with 7 bases between the two germline ends. The V gene's germline CDR1 is MNHEY and CDR2 SVGAGI. The CDR3 loop reads CASSYFGTNQPQHF. The CDR3 DNA follows: TGTGCCAGCAGTTACTTCGGCACCAATCAGCCCCAGCATTTT.

The chain has TRBV12-3 or TRBV12-4 and TRBJ2-1, with D perhaps TRBD2 (5 bases). CDR3 length: 11 amino acids. V gave up 6 bases and J gave up 10 bases, with 10 bases separating them. The CDR3 DNA is TGTGCCAGCAGCCCTGGGGAGGAGCAGTTCTTC. As protein: CASSPGEEQFF.

This rearrangement joins TRBV5-6 to TRBJ2-7; maybe TRBD1 (6 bases). The germline V gene has CDR1 SGHDT and CDR2 YYEEEE. The CDR3 runs to 14 residues. V gave up 0 bases and J gave up 4 bases, with 11 bases separating them. CDR3 DNA sequence: TGTGCCAGCAGCTTGGCCGGGACACCGTACGAGCAGTACTTC. Amino acids: CASSLAGTPYEQYF.

This clone was observed once. The gene calls are TRBV9 and TRBJ1-1; the D gene is possibly TRBD1 (5 bases). CDR3 size: 13 residues. With 3 bases removed from V and 10 bases from J, the gap between germline ends came to 16 bases. The germline gives CDR1 SGDLS, CDR2 YYNGEE. CDR3 nucleotide sequence: TGTGCCAGCAGCGGGGGCCAGGGAATTGTAGCTTTCTTT. Its protein product is CASSGGQGIVAFF.

The genes are TRBV7-2 and TRBJ2-7; 11 bases are shared with TRBD2. Germline V gene data show CDR1 as SGHTA and CDR2 as FQGNSA. The CDR3 runs 15 residues. V was clipped by 1 base and J by 4 bases; unmatched bases: 3. DNA of the CDR3: TGTGCCAGCAGCTTAGTCGGGACTAGCGGATACGAGCAGTACTTC. Its translation: CASSLVGTSGYEQYF.

The chain recombines TRBV12-3 or TRBV12-4 with TRBJ2-7; D call uncertain. V lost 1 base and J 9 bases, leaving 7 bases between the germline ends. The CDR3 has 11 residues. The CDR3 DNA sequence: TGTGCCAGCAGTTTAGACCGGGTGCAGTACTTC. Residues: CASSLDRVQYF.

In this sample, this clone turned up once. This same CDR3 is encoded by further DNA sequences in the sample. V is TRBV27 and J is TRBJ1-6; D ambiguous. Deletions cut 5 bases from V and 7 bases from J, with 6 bases between. This CDR3 spans 12 amino acids. Germline V gives CDR1 MNHEY, CDR2 SMNVEV (reference sequence). The CDR3 reads CASSPINSPLHF. DNA for the CDR3: TGTGCCAGCAGTCCCATAAATTCACCCCTCCACTTT.

The V call is TRBV29-1, the J call TRBJ1-2; TRBD1 matches at 12 bases. Germline assignment: CDR1 SQVTM and CDR2 ANQGSEA. V gave up 7 bases and J gave up 3 bases; unmatched junction bases: 15. This CDR3 region has 17 residues. The chain's CDR3 is CSAKPRDRGQIHYGYTF. CDR3 coding DNA: TGCAGCGCCAAGCCCCGGGACAGGGGGCAAATACACTATGGCTACACCTTC. The full variable domain, with the rest looked up from reference TRBV29-1 and TRBJ1-2, is SAVISQKPSRDICQRGTSLTIQCQVDSQVTMMFWYRQQPGQSLTLIATANQGSEATYESGFVIDKFPISRPNLTFSTLTVSNMSPEDSSIYLCSAKPRDRGQIHYGYTFGSGTRLTVV.

The chain joins TRBV5-1 to TRBJ1-6; no definite D call. Trimming left V 0 bases short and J 0 bases short, with 10 bases between. Germline V gives CDR1 SGHRS, CDR2 YFSETQ. The CDR3 runs 17 residues. CDR3 loop: CASSLATGSSYNSPLHF. CDR3 bases: TGCGCCAGCAGCTTGGCTACCGGGAGCTCCTATAATTCACCCCTCCACTTT.

CDR3 in DNA: TGTGCCAGCAGGGGACTAGCGGGAGATACGCAGTATTTT. Translated: CASRGLAGDTQYF. J is TRBJ2-3 and V is TRBV2, with 12 bases fitting TRBD2. Germline CDR1 reads SNHLY; CDR2 reads FYNNEI. Trimming cost V 6 bases and J 5 bases; bases outside gene matches: 0. CDR3 length: 13 residues.